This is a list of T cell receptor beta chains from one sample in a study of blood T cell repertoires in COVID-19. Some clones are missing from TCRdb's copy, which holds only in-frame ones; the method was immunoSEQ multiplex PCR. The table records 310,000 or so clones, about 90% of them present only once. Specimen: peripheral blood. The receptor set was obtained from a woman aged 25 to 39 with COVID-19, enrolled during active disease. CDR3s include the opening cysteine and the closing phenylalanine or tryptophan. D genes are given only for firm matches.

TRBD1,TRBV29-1,CSVQGENYGYTF
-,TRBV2,CASSVPRAQETQYF
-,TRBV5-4,CASNTAGVEKLFF
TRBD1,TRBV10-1,CASSELRDRGYEQYF
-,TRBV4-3,CASSQGDKFNEKLFF
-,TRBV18,CASSSGVAVGSSYNEQFF
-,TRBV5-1,CASSLYQGVWNQPQHF
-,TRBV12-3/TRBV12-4,CASSSNLLYGYTF
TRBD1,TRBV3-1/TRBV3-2,CASSLGTGGEKLFF
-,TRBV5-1,CASSLSGHDRLAGELFF
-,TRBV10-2,CASRGSTYGYTF
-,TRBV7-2,CASSLGGAAAGNTIYF
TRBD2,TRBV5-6,CASSLNSLAGLQFF
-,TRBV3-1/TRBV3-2,CASSQEVHRASKGYGYTF
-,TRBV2,CASRRTGELFF
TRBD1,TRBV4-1,CASRSGGIPGASGNTIYF
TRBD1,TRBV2,CASRGKGAQETQYF
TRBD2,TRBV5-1,CASSLWGGQETQYF
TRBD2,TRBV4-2,CASSQGTSGRVDTGELFF
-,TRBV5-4,CASSLEAGNTGELFF
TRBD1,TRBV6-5,CASSYSVPGGEEYF
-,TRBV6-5,CASRQTALYGYTF
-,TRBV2,CAWGTPSFNTGELFF
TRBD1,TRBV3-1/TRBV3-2,CASSQVDIGTGILREQYF
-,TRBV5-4,CASSFLASTDTQYF
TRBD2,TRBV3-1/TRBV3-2,CASSRGLAGGLEQYF
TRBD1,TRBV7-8,CASSRGQGEHEQYF
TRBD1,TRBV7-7,CASSSIQGSGELFF
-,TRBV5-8,CASSLVTVGLYEQYF
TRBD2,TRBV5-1,CASSGTSPYNEQFF
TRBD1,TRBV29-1,CSAGTGPNYGYTF
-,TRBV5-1,CASSLEVSGSPLHF
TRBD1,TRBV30,CAWSVLGTGVEKLFF
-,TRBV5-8,CASSLGTGTRSQPQHF
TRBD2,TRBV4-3,CASSQDLGGRDPYEQYF
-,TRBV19,CAVEGGEGRKQYF
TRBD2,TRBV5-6,CASSFLAGGGYEQYF
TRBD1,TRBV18,CASSPEGTGVEKLFF
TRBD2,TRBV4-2,CASSHTIGGLAQVEQFF
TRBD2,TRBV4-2,CASSQEVRGLAADTQYF
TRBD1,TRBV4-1,CASSRDSSYEQYF
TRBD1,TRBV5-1,CASSFRDSYSYNEQFF